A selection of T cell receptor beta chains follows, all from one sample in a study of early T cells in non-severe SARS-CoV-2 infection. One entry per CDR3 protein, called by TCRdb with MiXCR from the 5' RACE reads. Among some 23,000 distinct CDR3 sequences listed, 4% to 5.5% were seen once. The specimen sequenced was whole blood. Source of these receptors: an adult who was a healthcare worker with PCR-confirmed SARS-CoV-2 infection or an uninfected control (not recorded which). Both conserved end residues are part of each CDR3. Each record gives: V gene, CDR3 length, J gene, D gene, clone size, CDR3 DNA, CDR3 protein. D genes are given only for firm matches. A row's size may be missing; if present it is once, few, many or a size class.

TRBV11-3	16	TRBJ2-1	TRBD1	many	TGTGCCAGCAGCCGACCCGGGACAGGGGGGAGAAATGAGCAGTTCTTC	CASSRPGTGGRNEQFF
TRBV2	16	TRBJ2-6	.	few	TGTGCCAGCACTAACAGGGTTCGGTCTGGGGCCAACGTCCTGACTTTC	CASTNRVRSGANVLTF
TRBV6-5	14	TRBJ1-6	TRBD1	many	TGTGCCAGCAAAGGAGACAGGGTGAATTCACCCCTCCATTTT	CASKGDRVNSPLHF
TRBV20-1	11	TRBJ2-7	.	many	TGCAGTGCCACGGACGTCTACGAGCAGTACTTC	CSATDVYEQYF
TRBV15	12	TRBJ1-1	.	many	TGTGCCACCAGCCGGCAGAACACTGAAGCTTTCTTT	CATSRQNTEAFF
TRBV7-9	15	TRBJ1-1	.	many	TGTGCCAGCAGCTTACCCCGTATAGGGAACACTGAAGCTTTCTTT	CASSLPRIGNTEAFF
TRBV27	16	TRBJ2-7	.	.	TGTGCCAGCAGATATTTAGGGCGACTGACTTCCTACGAGCAGTACTTC	CASRYLGRLTSYEQYF
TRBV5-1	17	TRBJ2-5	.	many	TGCGCCAGCAGCTTGTCCGAGGTAACAGGGTCTACGGAGACCCAGTACTTC	CASSLSEVTGSTETQYF
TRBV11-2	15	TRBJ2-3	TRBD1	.	TGTGCCAGCAGCTCCGGACAGGTCTCCACAGATACGCAGTATTTT	CASSSGQVSTDTQYF
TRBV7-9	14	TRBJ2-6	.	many	TGTGCCAGGGGTGAAGACTCTGGGGCCAACGTCCTGACTTTC	CARGEDSGANVLTF
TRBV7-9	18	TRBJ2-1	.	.	TGTGCCAGCACCCCCCCGGGGTACGTAACCTCTTCTGGTAATGAGCAGTTCTTC	CASTPPGYVTSSGNEQFF
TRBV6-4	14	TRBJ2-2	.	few	TGTGCCAGCAGTCCCAGGGCGAACACCGGGGAGCTGTTTTTT	CASSPRANTGELFF
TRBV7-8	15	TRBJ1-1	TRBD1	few	TGTGCCAGCAGCTTAGTTTCCGGGACAGGGCTTGAAGCTTTCTTT	CASSLVSGTGLEAFF
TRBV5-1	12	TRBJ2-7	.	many	TGCGCCAGCAGGACGGGGAACTACGAGCAGTACTTC	CASRTGNYEQYF
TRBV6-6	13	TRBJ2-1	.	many	TGTGCCAGCAGTTACTGGAGAGACAAGGAGCAGTTCTTC	CASSYWRDKEQFF
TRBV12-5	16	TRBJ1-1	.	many	TGTGCTAGTGGTTTGGTAGCCGGGCAGAGGAACACTGAAGCTTTCTTT	CASGLVAGQRNTEAFF
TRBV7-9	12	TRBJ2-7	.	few	TGTGCCAGCAGCCCACAGGGACGAGGGCAGTACTTC	CASSPQGRGQYF
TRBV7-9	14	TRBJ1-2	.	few	TGTGCCAGCAGCCCCGACCCTCTTGGGAGTGGCTACACCTTC	CASSPDPLGSGYTF
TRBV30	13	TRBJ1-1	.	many	TGTGCCTGGAGTGTACAAGGGCGGGGTGAAGCTTTCTTT	CAWSVQGRGEAFF
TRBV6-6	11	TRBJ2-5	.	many	TGTGCCAGCAGTCCAACAGAGACCCAGTACTTC	CASSPTETQYF
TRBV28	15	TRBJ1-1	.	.	TGTGCCAGCATCCCCTCTGGGGGGGTTTCCACTGAAGCTTTCTTT	CASIPSGGVSTEAFF
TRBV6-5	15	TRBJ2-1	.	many	TGTGCCACCAGCCCAGCGGTTCTTTCCTACAATGAGCAGTTCTTC	CATSPAVLSYNEQFF
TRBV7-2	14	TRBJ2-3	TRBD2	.	TGTGCCAGCAGCCGCGGGGGAAGCACAGATACGCAGTATTTT	CASSRGGSTDTQYF
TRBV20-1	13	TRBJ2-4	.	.	TGCAGTGCTAGCGACAGATCCAAAAACATTCAGTACTTC	CSASDRSKNIQYF
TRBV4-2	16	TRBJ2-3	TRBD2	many	TGTGCCAGCAGCCAAGATCACGGGGGGGCTGGAGATACGCAGTATTTT	CASSQDHGGAGDTQYF
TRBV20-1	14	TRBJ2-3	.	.	TGCAGTGCTGGAACGACCCTAACTACAGATACGCAGTATTTT	CSAGTTLTTDTQYF
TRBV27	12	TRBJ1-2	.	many	TGTGCCAGCTGGACATTTCGCTATGGCTACACCTTC	CASWTFRYGYTF
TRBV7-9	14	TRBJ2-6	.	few	TGTGCCAGCAGTCTGATGGGTGGGGCCAACGTCCTGACTTTC	CASSLMGGANVLTF
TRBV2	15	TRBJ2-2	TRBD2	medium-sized	TGTGCCAGCAGCGACGGGTCGGGAGGAACCGGGGAGCTGTTTTTT	CASSDGSGGTGELFF
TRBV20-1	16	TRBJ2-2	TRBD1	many	TGCAGTGCTAGAGACCGGGACAGGTTAATTGTCGGGGAGCTGTTTTTT	CSARDRDRLIVGELFF
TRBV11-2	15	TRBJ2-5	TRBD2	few	TGTGCCAGCAGCTTAGAGGGACTAGCCACCGAGACCCAGTACTTC	CASSLEGLATETQYF
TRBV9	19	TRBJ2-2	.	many	TGTGCCAGCAGCGTATCCTCAGGGGCGAGGAGGACCACCACCGGGGAGCTGTTTTTT	CASSVSSGARRTTTGELFF
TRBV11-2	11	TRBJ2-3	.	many	TGTGCCAGCAGCTGGACAGATACGCAGTATTTT	CASSWTDTQYF
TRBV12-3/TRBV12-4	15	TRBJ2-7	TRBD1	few	TGTGCCAGCAGTTTATGGACAGGCTACTCCTACGAGCAGTACTTC	CASSLWTGYSYEQYF
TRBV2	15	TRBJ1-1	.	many	TGTGCCAGCAGTTACCAGACTGAACCGAACACTGAAGCTTTCTTT	CASSYQTEPNTEAFF
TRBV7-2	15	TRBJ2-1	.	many	TGTGCCAGCAGCTTAATGGGCGGCTCCTACAATGAGCAGTTCTTC	CASSLMGGSYNEQFF
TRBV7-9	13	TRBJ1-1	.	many	TGTGCCAGCAGCCCCCCCGGGGACACTGAAGCTTTCTTT	CASSPPGDTEAFF
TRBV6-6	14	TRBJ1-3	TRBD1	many	TGTGCCAGCAGTAACCCAGGGGGAGGAAACACCATATATTTT	CASSNPGGGNTIYF
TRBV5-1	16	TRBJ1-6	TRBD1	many	TGCGCCAGCAGCACGAACGGGGGACAGGATAATTCACCCCTCCACTTT	CASSTNGGQDNSPLHF